A selection of T cell receptor beta chains follows, all from one sample in a study of control samples from healthy donors and cancer patients. The method was immunoSEQ multiplex PCR; TCRdb's version includes in-frame clones alone and lacks a portion of them. The table shows some 140,000 clones, with roughly nine tenths occurring only once. Sequencing was done on a sample of PBMCs. The receptors stem from a middle-aged man with head and neck cancer. The CDR3 runs from the conserved cysteine through the conserved F or W. Fields, in order: D gene, V gene, clone size, J gene, CDR3 protein, CDR3 DNA. The D gene is left open where the match is weak. Not every row has a clone size; where given, it reads once, few, many or a size class.

TRBD1	TRBV5-3	few	TRBJ1-5	CARRDGTENQPQHF	TGTGCCAGAAGGGATGGGACAGAGAATCAGCCCCAGCATTTT
TRBD2	TRBV19	NA	TRBJ2-3	CASTSGLNQYF	TGTGCCAGTACTAGCGGGCTCAACCAGTATTTT
NA	TRBV7-2	NA	TRBJ1-3	CASSLAWGSGNTIYF	TGTGCCAGCAGCTTAGCGTGGGGCTCTGGAAACACCATATATTTT
NA	TRBV27	NA	TRBJ1-1	CASSFLDSRGEAFF	TGTGCCAGCAGTTTTCTGGACTCCCGTGGTGAAGCTTTCTTT
NA	TRBV5-4	NA	TRBJ2-4	CASSSDTVAKNIQYF	TGTGCCAGCAGCTCGGACACAGTAGCCAAAAACATTCAGTACTTC
TRBD2	TRBV19	NA	TRBJ2-1	CASSIQRESGEQFF	TGTGCCAGTAGTATCCAGCGGGAGAGCGGTGAGCAGTTCTTC
NA	TRBV7-6	NA	TRBJ2-2	CASSLAMGPGELFF	TGTGCCAGCAGCTTAGCTATGGGTCCCGGGGAGCTGTTTTTT
TRBD1	TRBV2	NA	TRBJ1-2	CASRVAGTGNYGYTF	TGTGCCAGCAGGGTAGCCGGGACAGGGAATTATGGCTACACCTTC
NA	TRBV12-3/TRBV12-4	NA	TRBJ2-7	CASSLREIYEQYF	TGTGCCAGCAGTTTAAGAGAGATCTACGAGCAGTACTTC
NA	TRBV4-1	NA	TRBJ2-2	CASTISDGNTGELFF	TGCGCCAGCACGATTTCGGACGGGAACACCGGGGAGCTGTTTTTT
NA	TRBV5-1	NA	TRBJ2-7	CASSLLSGQAYEQYF	TGCGCCAGCAGCTTGCTATCAGGACAAGCCTACGAGCAGTACTTC
NA	TRBV5-8	NA	TRBJ2-1	CASSPIQVYEQFF	TGTGCCAGCAGCCCAATACAGGTTTACGAGCAGTTCTTC
NA	TRBV30	NA	TRBJ1-6	CAWSVNIYNSPLHF	TGTGCCTGGAGTGTAAACATCTATAATTCACCCCTCCACTTT
NA	TRBV9	NA	TRBJ2-1	CASSVRGGLYNEQFF	TGTGCCAGCAGCGTAAGGGGGGGCCTCTACAATGAGCAGTTCTTC
NA	TRBV19	NA	TRBJ1-1	CASSAAYSQARADTEAFF	TGTGCCAGTAGTGCTGCCTACTCACAGGCCAGGGCGGACACTGAAGCTTTCTTT
NA	TRBV2	many	TRBJ2-7	CASSVLAYEQYF	TGTGCCAGCAGTGTGTTAGCCTACGAGCAGTACTTC
NA	TRBV7-9	NA	TRBJ1-1	CASSGASWGEVHTEAFF	TGTGCCAGCAGCGGCGCGAGTTGGGGGGAGGTCCACACTGAAGCTTTCTTT
NA	TRBV5-4	NA	TRBJ1-4	CASSFGGVSTNEKLFF	TGTGCCAGCAGCTTCGGAGGGGTTTCCACTAATGAAAAACTGTTTTTT
NA	TRBV2	NA	TRBJ2-2	CASSPQGPANTGELFF	TGTGCCAGCAGTCCACAGGGCCCCGCGAACACCGGGGAGCTGTTTTTT
NA	TRBV15	NA	TRBJ2-7	CATSAPGAMKVEQYF	TGTGCCACCAGCGCCCCGGGGGCGATGAAGGTGGAGCAGTACTTC
NA	TRBV29-1	NA	TRBJ2-3	CSVEGGASTDTQYF	TGCAGCGTTGAAGGCGGGGCTAGCACAGATACGCAGTATTTT
NA	TRBV7-9	few	TRBJ1-6	CASSWEGPYNSPLHF	TGTGCCAGCAGCTGGGAGGGGCCCTATAATTCACCCCTCCACTTT
NA	TRBV2	NA	TRBJ2-1	CASWGGRGYGQFF	TGTGCCAGCTGGGGAGGTAGGGGGTACGGGCAGTTCTTC
TRBD2	TRBV15	NA	TRBJ2-2	CATKQREGLYTGELFF	TGTGCCACCAAGCAGCGGGAGGGCCTATATACCGGGGAGCTGTTTTTT
NA	TRBV15	NA	TRBJ1-2	CATTNTKGYGYTF	TGTGCCACCACTAATACTAAGGGCTATGGCTACACCTTC
NA	TRBV6-1	once	TRBJ1-1	CASSDGPEAFF	TGTGCCAGCAGTGACGGACCCGAAGCTTTCTTT
NA	TRBV27	NA	TRBJ2-3	CASSWTSRGTDTQYF	TGTGCCAGCAGCTGGACGAGCCGAGGTACAGATACGCAGTATTTT
NA	TRBV9	NA	TRBJ1-2	CASRAGGEGRYGYTF	TGTGCCAGCCGCGCTGGGGGGGAGGGGCGGTATGGCTACACCTTC
NA	TRBV28	NA	TRBJ2-7	CASSLAAYGSLEQYF	TGTGCCAGCAGTTTAGCCGCTTACGGGTCACTCGAGCAGTACTTC
NA	TRBV24-1	NA	TRBJ2-6	CATSLSGANVLTF	TGTGCCACCAGTCTCTCTGGGGCCAACGTCCTGACTTTC
NA	TRBV24-1	NA	TRBJ1-5	CATSETVGNQPQHF	TGTGCCACCAGTGAAACAGTGGGCAATCAGCCCCAGCATTTT
NA	TRBV19	NA	TRBJ2-3	CASSILGRVNPTQYF	TGTGCCAGTAGTATCCTGGGGCGGGTGAACCCAACGCAGTATTTT
TRBD2	TRBV4-1	NA	TRBJ2-1	CASSQSQRELGVQFF	TGCGCCAGCAGCCAAAGTCAGCGGGAGTTAGGAGTGCAGTTCTTC
NA	TRBV14	NA	TRBJ2-7	CASSQSGSYEQYF	TGTGCCAGCAGCCAATCGGGTAGCTACGAGCAGTACTTC
NA	TRBV5-1	NA	TRBJ2-7	CASSLAGGLFYEQYF	TGCGCCAGCAGCTTGGCGGGTGGGCTATTCTACGAGCAGTACTTC
TRBD1	TRBV9	NA	TRBJ1-1	CASSVVGQGYTEAFF	TGTGCCAGCAGCGTAGTGGGACAGGGATACACTGAAGCTTTCTTT
NA	TRBV10-1	NA	TRBJ1-5	CASSRGPSNQPQHF	TGCGCCAGCAGCCGGGGGCCAAGCAATCAGCCCCAGCATTTT
NA	TRBV9	NA	TRBJ1-4	CASTPGLYNEKLFF	TGTGCCAGCACCCCGGGACTGTATAATGAAAAACTGTTTTTT
NA	TRBV28	NA	TRBJ2-2	CASSLPGVTGELFF	TGTGCCAGCAGCCTCCCCGGAGTCACCGGGGAGCTGTTTTTT
NA	TRBV5-6	NA	TRBJ2-3	CASSRAQGWDTQYF	TGTGCCAGCAGCCGAGCACAGGGCTGGGATACGCAGTATTTT
TRBD2	TRBV6-1	NA	TRBJ2-7	CAAHPGTSNPGQYF	TGTGCCGCACATCCCGGGACTAGCAACCCCGGGCAGTACTTC
NA	TRBV18	NA	TRBJ1-1	CASSPGQNTEAFF	TGTGCCAGCTCACCGGGGCAGAACACTGAAGCTTTCTTT